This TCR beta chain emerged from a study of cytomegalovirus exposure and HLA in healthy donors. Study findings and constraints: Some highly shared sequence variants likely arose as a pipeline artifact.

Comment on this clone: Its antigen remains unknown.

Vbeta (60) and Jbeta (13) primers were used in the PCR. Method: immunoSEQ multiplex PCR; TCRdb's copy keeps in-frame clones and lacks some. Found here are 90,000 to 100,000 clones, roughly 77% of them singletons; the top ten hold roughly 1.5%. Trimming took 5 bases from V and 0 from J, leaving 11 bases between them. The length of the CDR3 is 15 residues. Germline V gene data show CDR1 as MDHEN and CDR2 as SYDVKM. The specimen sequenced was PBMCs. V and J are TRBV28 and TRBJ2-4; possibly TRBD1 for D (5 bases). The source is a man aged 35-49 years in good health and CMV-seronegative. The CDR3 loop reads CASSVTGLAKNIQYF. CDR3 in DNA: TGTGCCAGCAGTGTTACAGGTCTAGCCAAAAACATTCAGTACTTC.